The 26 T cell receptor beta chains below were found in one sample sequenced in a study of shared clonotypes between healthy human individuals. Using immunoSEQ multiplex PCR, the repertoire was profiled, and TCRdb retains in-frame clones only, with some absent. The repertoire consists of roughly 660,000 clones, with about 90% occurring once and the leading ten covering 30% to 35%. Sequencing input: memory CD8+ T cells from PBMCs. Documented subset: CD45RO+ cells pooled with CCR7-negative TemRA cells. The receptors come from a man between 18 and 29 years old in good health. Some clones in this sample may be carry-over from other donors' samples.

The rearrangement uses TRBV7-2 and TRBJ1-2, with D tentatively TRBD1 (5 bases). Germline assignment: CDR1 SGHTA and CDR2 FQGNSA. V gave up 5 bases and J gave up 7 bases, with 20 bases separating them. CDR3 length: 15 amino acids. The CDR3: CASSATLDSGGGYTF. The CDR3 coding sequence is TGTGCCAGCAGCGCTACTTTAGACAGTGGAGGTGGCTACACCTTC.

The V and J genes are TRBV5-1 and TRBJ2-7; no clear D gene. The ends were cut back, 0 bases at V and 3 bases at J, with 7 bases in the middle. Germline CDR1 is SGHRS and CDR2 is YFSETQ. The CDR3 is 13 amino acids. The chain's CDR3 is CASSLGLYYEQYF. The CDR3 DNA reads TGCGCCAGCAGCTTGGGACTGTACTACGAGCAGTACTTC.

The chain couples TRBV9 to TRBJ2-6, with a weak D call TRBD1 (5 bases). Germline V gene lookup returns CDR1 SGDLS and CDR2 YYNGEE. Deletions cut 4 bases from V and 0 bases from J, with 11 bases between. The CDR3 is made up of 16 amino acids. Here the CDR3 DNA reads TGTGCCAGCAGCACAGGCTACGCCTCTGGGGCCAACGTCCTGACTTTC. Its translation is CASSTGYASGANVLTF.

The rearrangement joins TRBV5-6 to TRBJ2-7; perhaps TRBD2 as D (6 bases). Germline V gene sequence: CDR1 SGHDT, CDR2 YYEEEE. The CDR3 sequence is 15 residues long. V was shortened by 0 bases and J by 4 bases, with 14 bases between the two germline ends. CDR3 loop: CASSLGVGRGYEQYF. The CDR3 DNA reads as TGTGCCAGCAGCTTGGGAGTCGGGAGAGGTTACGAGCAGTACTTC.

The chain joins TRBV7-9 to TRBJ1-2; D might be TRBD1 (5 bases). CDR3 length: 18 residues. The ends were cut back, 1 base at V and 6 bases at J, with 24 bases in the middle. Germline CDR1 SEHNR, CDR2 FQNEAQ (reference sequence). CDR3 sequence (DNA): TGTGCCAGCAGCTTAGACCCGGGGTTGGGGGACTCGGGCGATGGCTACACCTTC. Encoded protein: CASSLDPGLGDSGDGYTF.

This clone was observed a single time. V and J are TRBV5-6 and TRBJ1-4, with D tentatively TRBD1 (5 bases). The V gene lost 4 bases and the J gene lost 0 bases, with 22 bases spanning the gap. Germline V gene sequence: CDR1 SGHDT, CDR2 YYEEEE. CDR3 length: 19 amino acids. The DNA for the CDR3 is TGTGCCAGCAGCCCTTATGGCCGGGGCGTCCGATCAACTAATGAAAAACTGTTTTTT. Amino acids: CASSPYGRGVRSTNEKLFF.

V gene TRBV27 combines with J gene TRBJ2-1, with TRBD1 identical over 9 bases. CDR1 and CDR2 from the germline V gene are MNHEY and SMNVEV (reference sequence). V lost 2 bases and J lost 6; bases outside the gene matches: 11. This CDR3 spans 17 amino acids. The CDR3 spells CASSLNLGTGFSNEQFF. The CDR3 DNA reads as TGTGCCAGCAGTTTAAATTTGGGGACAGGGTTTAGCAATGAGCAGTTCTTC.

The chain joins TRBV6-5 to TRBJ2-7, with no clear D. V lost 1 base and J 0 bases, leaving 7 bases between the germline ends. Germline-derived CDR1 and CDR2 are MNHEY and SVGAGI. CDR3 length: 14 residues. CDR3 loop: CASSYFGLSYEQYF. CDR3 nucleotides: TGTGCCAGCAGTTACTTCGGGCTCTCCTACGAGCAGTACTTC.

The gene calls are TRBV30 and TRBJ2-3; D tentatively fits TRBD1 or TRBD2 (5 bases each). CDR1 GTSNPN and CDR2 SVGIG come from the germline V gene (reference sequence). The CDR3 loop spans 13 amino acids. Trimming removed 5 bases at V and 6 bases at J, with 15 bases between. CDR3 nucleotides: TGTGCCTGGGGGGGAGATGAGTGGGATACGCAGTATTTT. This sequence encodes CAWGGDEWDTQYF.

The J gene is TRBJ1-5, the V gene TRBV5-3; no clear D. TRBV5-3 is recorded as an ORF, its role being uncertain. V gave up 7 bases and J gave up 4 bases, with 15 bases separating them. The CDR3 sequence is 14 residues long. CDR3 nucleotide sequence: TGTGCCAGAGTTCCAAAGGTTCCAAATCAGCCCCAGCATTTT. Translated, it gives CARVPKVPNQPQHF.

The CDR3 nucleotides read TGCGCCAGCAGGGCCGGGTTAGGTAACGAGCAGTACTTC. Translation gives CASRAGLGNEQYF. The chain recombines TRBV10-1 with TRBJ2-7; no reliable D call. V was trimmed by 6 bases and J by 5 bases, leaving 14 bases between them. The CDR3 contains 13 residues. Germline V gene data show CDR1 as WNHNN and CDR2 as SYGVQD (reference sequence).

This sequence joins TRBV6-6 and TRBJ2-1; D may match TRBD1 or TRBD2 (6 bases each). Per the germline V gene, CDR1 is MNHNY and CDR2 is SVGAGI (reference sequence). CDR3 length: 11 residues. Trimming stripped 8 bases from V and 8 bases from J, with 10 bases between. As DNA, the CDR3 is TGTGCCAGCCGAGGGGGGCATGAGCAGTTCTTC. This gives the protein CASRGGHEQFF.

The chain uses TRBV13 and TRBJ1-1, with D perhaps matching TRBD1 (5 bases). This CDR3 is built from 14 residues. V lost 6 bases to trimming and J lost 6 bases, with 17 bases between them. Germline V CDR1 and CDR2: PRHDT, FYEKMQ (reference sequence). The CDR3 sequence is CASSKFVQGSEAFF. The CDR3 DNA reads TGTGCCAGCAGTAAATTCGTCCAGGGCTCTGAAGCTTTCTTT. Combining the CDR3 with reference TRBV13 and TRBJ1-1 gives the whole variable domain AAGVIQSPRHLIKEKRETATLKCYPIPRHDTVYWYQQGPGQDPQFLISFYEKMQSDKGSIPDRFSAQQFSDYHSELNMSSLELGDSALYFCASSKFVQGSEAFFGQGTRLTVV.

The chain has TRBV10-2 and TRBJ2-2, with a possible D match to TRBD2 (5 bases). The V and J ends lost 7 bases and 5 bases respectively, with 8 bases between them. The CDR3 covers 12 residues. Germline CDR1 and CDR2: WSHSY and SAAADI. CDR3: CASTPGTGELFF. The DNA for the CDR3 is TGCGCCAGCACACCGGGGACCGGGGAGCTGTTTTTT.

The chain carries TRBV27 and TRBJ2-3; 8 bases agree with TRBD2. CDR1 is MNHEY and CDR2 is SMNVEV in the germline V gene (reference sequence). The CDR3 runs to 16 residues. V lost 8 bases to trimming and J lost 2 bases; unmatched junction nucleotides: 12. CDR3 sequence (DNA): TGTGCCAGCCGGGAGGGACTACAGGGAAACACAGATACGCAGTATTTT. Translated, it gives CASREGLQGNTDTQYF.

There are a few counts of this clone. This chain connects TRBV4-2 to TRBJ1-5; possible D gene TRBD1, 5 bases. The CDR3 runs 16 residues. V lost 0 bases and J lost 5, with 14 bases in between. CDR1 and CDR2 (germline): LGHNA, YNFKEQ. The CDR3 protein is CASSQDTGGGHQPQHF. The CDR3 DNA follows: TGTGCCAGCAGCCAAGACACGGGGGGTGGTCATCAGCCCCAGCATTTT.

The chain combines TRBV7-2 with TRBJ1-3; D might be TRBD1 (5 bases). Germline lookup yields CDR1 SGHTA and CDR2 FQGNSA. This CDR3 is 16 amino acids long. The ends were cut back, 4 bases at V and 0 bases at J, with 13 bases in the middle. CDR3 coding DNA: TGTGCCAGCAGCTACCCCGGGGGGACCTCTGGAAACACCATATATTTT. Its translation: CASSYPGGTSGNTIYF.

The chain joins TRBV19 to TRBJ1-1; D not resolved. The CDR3 runs to 15 residues. Trimming cost V 2 bases and J 1 base, with 11 bases left between them. Per the germline V gene, CDR1 is LNHDA and CDR2 is SQIVND (reference sequence). The DNA for the CDR3 is TGTGCCAGTAGTATAATGGGAGGTTCGAACACTGAAGCTTTCTTT. This codes for CASSIMGGSNTEAFF.

This chain uses TRBV2 with TRBJ2-1; a weak D match, TRBD2 (6 bases). Germline CDR1 and CDR2: SNHLY and FYNNEI. This CDR3 is 14 amino acids long. The ends were cut back, 8 bases at V and 2 bases at J, with 13 bases in the middle. The CDR3 protein is CASGTTGAYNEQFF. The CDR3 nucleotides are TGTGCCAGCGGTACAACGGGGGCCTACAATGAGCAGTTCTTC.

This rearrangement joins TRBV9 to TRBJ2-7; either TRBD1 or TRBD2 may fit D (6 bases each). Germline V gives CDR1 SGDLS, CDR2 YYNGEE. The V end was cut by 0 bases, the J end by 1 base, with 11 bases between. CDR3 length equals 15 residues. The CDR3 region has the DNA TGTGCCAGCAGCGTAGCTGAGGGGGGTTCCTACGAGCAGTACTTC. Amino acids: CASSVAEGGSYEQYF.

This chain links TRBV11-1 with TRBJ2-5, with 9 bases lining up with TRBD1. CDR3 length: 15 residues. The trim removed 5 bases at V and 5 bases at J, leaving 9 bases unmatched. Per germline, CDR1 SGHAT and CDR2 FQDESV (reference sequence). Here the CDR3 reads CASSASPGTGETQYF. In DNA form, the CDR3 reads TGTGCCAGCAGCGCAAGCCCAGGGACAGGGGAGACCCAGTACTTC.

Concerning this clone itself: At the DNA level, this CDR3 is encoded by other sequences in the same sample as well. The rearrangement joins TRBV27 to TRBJ1-5; perhaps TRBD1 as D (5 bases). Trimming removed 3 bases from V and 4 bases from J, with 7 bases in between. The CDR3 has 13 amino acids. Per germline, CDR1 MNHEY and CDR2 SMNVEV (reference sequence). CDR3 DNA sequence: TGTGCCAGCAGTTTGGGGGTAAATCAGCCCCAGCATTTT. Encoded protein: CASSLGVNQPQHF.

The chain uses TRBV19 and TRBJ1-2; D gene ambiguous. Germline values: CDR1 LNHDA, CDR2 SQIVND (reference sequence). This CDR3 has 14 amino acids. V was pared by 6 bases and J by 6 bases, with 17 bases between. The CDR3 nucleotides read TGTGCCAGTAGCCCACCTGTTCGGTGGGATGGCTACACCTTC. Its translation: CASSPPVRWDGYTF.

V and J are TRBV9 and TRBJ2-1; 8 bases line up with TRBD2. J lost 9 bases, V lost 0 bases, and 5 bases had no gene match. This CDR3 spans 14 amino acids. CDR1 and CDR2 from the germline V gene are SGDLS and YYNGEE. The CDR3 spells CASSVEREGREQFF. The CDR3 coding sequence is TGTGCCAGCAGCGTAGAACGGGAGGGCCGTGAGCAGTTCTTC.

The rearrangement uses TRBV7-9 and TRBJ1-2; a possible D gene is TRBD1 (5 bases). The length of the CDR3 is 14 residues. V lost 3 bases and J lost 3, with 11 bases in between. Germline loops: CDR1 SEHNR, CDR2 FQNEAQ (reference sequence). The CDR3 sequence: CASSFAGTHYGYTF. CDR3 DNA sequence: TGTGCCAGCAGCTTCGCCGGGACCCACTATGGCTACACCTTC. The full variable domain, rest sourced from reference TRBV7-9 and TRBJ1-2, is DTGVSQNPRHKITKRGQNVTFRCDPISEHNRLYWYRQTLGQGPEFLTYFQNEAQLEKSRLLSDRFSAERPKGSFSTLEIQRTEQGDSAMYLCASSFAGTHYGYTFGSGTRLTVV.

V is TRBV28 and J is TRBJ2-7; TRBD2 matches 12 bases. This CDR3 comprises 16 residues. The germline V gene has CDR1 MDHEN and CDR2 SYDVKM. The ends lost 8 bases at V and 2 bases at J; junction bases unmatched: 10. The CDR3: CASRGLAGILPYEQYF. CDR3 DNA sequence: TGTGCCAGCCGCGGACTAGCGGGGATTCTCCCCTACGAGCAGTACTTC.